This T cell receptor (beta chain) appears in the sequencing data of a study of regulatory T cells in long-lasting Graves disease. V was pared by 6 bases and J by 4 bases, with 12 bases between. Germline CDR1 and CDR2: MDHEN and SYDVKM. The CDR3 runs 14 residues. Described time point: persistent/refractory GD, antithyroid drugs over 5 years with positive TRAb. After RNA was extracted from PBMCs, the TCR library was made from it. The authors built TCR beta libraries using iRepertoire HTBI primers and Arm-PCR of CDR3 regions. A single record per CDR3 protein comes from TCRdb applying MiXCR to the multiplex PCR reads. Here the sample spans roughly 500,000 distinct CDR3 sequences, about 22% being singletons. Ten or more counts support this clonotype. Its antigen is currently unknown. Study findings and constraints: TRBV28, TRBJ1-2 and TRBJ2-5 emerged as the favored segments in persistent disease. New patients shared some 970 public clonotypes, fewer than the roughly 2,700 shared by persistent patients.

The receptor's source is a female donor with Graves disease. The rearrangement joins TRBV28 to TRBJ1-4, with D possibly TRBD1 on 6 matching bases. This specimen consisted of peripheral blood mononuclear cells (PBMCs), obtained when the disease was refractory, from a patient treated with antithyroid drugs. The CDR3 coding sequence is TGTGCCAGCAGGAGCGGACAGCTTAATGAAAAACTGTTTTTT. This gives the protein CASRSGQLNEKLFF.